The source of this T cell receptor beta chain is a study of blood T cell repertoires in COVID-19. Trimming took off 5 bases at V and 5 bases at J, with 18 bases between the two ends. CDR1 and CDR2 (germline): SEHNR, FQNEAQ (reference sequence). The length of the CDR3 is 15 residues. The table came from immunoSEQ multiplex PCR; TCRdb's copy has only in-frame clones and leaves some out. The data hold roughly 150,000 clones, with roughly 84% observed a single time. This sequence originates from a man in his 70s who had been exposed to COVID-19. The chain joins TRBV7-9 to TRBJ1-2; D is unresolved. Sequenced material: PBMCs or T cells enriched from blood (not recorded which). This CDR3 is CASSPEVPGYYGYTF. As DNA, the CDR3 is TGTGCCAGCAGCCCGGAGGTCCCGGGATATTATGGCTACACCTTC.